One sample yielded the 28 T cell receptor beta chains listed below, sequenced in a study of STAT5B mutations in CD4+ large granular lymphocyte leukemia. The data were produced by immunoSEQ multiplex PCR, yet TCRdb's version contains in-frame clones alone and is incomplete. Of 37,000 or so clones in the sample, around nine tenths were seen once. Material for sequencing was CD4+ T cells from blood buffy coats. The receptors derive from a human donor in good health.

This chain links TRBV7-2 with TRBJ1-2; possibly TRBD1 for D (6 bases). CDR1 and CDR2 from the germline V gene are SGHTA and FQGNSA. Trimming removed 1 base from V and 14 bases from J, with 23 bases in between. This CDR3 is 15 amino acids long. The CDR3 is CASSLDLAPGGGQTF. As DNA, the CDR3 is TGTGCCAGCAGCTTAGATTTGGCCCCGGGGGGCGGCCAAACCTTC.

This chain uses TRBV5-6 with TRBJ2-5, with TRBD1 matching over 9 bases. Germline V gives CDR1 SGHDT, CDR2 YYEEEE. V shed 4 bases and J 5 bases; nucleotides not matched to a gene: 9. The CDR3 spans 15 residues. The chain's CDR3 is CASSLLGTGSETQYF. The CDR3 DNA is TGTGCCAGCAGCCTCCTCGGGACAGGGAGTGAGACCCAGTACTTC.

This chain connects TRBV10-3 to TRBJ1-4; the D gene is possibly TRBD1 (5 bases). Trimming took 10 bases from V and 0 from J, leaving 15 bases between them. The V gene's germline CDR1 is ENHRY and CDR2 SYGVKD. There are 15 residues in the CDR3. The CDR3: CATKGTSPTNEKLFF. CDR3 coding DNA: TGTGCCACCAAGGGGACTTCCCCAACTAATGAAAAACTGTTTTTT.

This clone appeared once. The chain couples TRBV5-1 to TRBJ2-6; 7 positions match TRBD1. The germline gives CDR1 SGHRS, CDR2 YFSETQ. The V and J ends lost 4 bases and 2 bases, in that order; junction bases with no gene match: 3. This CDR3 has 15 residues. The CDR3 reads CASSPGQAGANVLTF. CDR3 nucleotides: TGCGCCAGCAGCCCTGGACAGGCTGGGGCCAACGTCCTGACTTTC.

The chain recombines TRBV7-2 with TRBJ2-3; the D is unclear. Trimming removed 2 bases from V and 2 bases from J, with 8 bases in between. The CDR3 is 14 residues long. CDR1 SGHTA and CDR2 FQGNSA come from the germline V gene. DNA of the CDR3: TGTGCCAGCAGCTTATGGTCGGCCACAGATACGCAGTATTTT. It specifies CASSLWSATDTQYF.

This clone was seen a single time. The chain links TRBV6-1 to TRBJ2-5; no clear D gene. The CDR3 is 14 residues long. Germline loops: CDR1 MNHNS, CDR2 SASEGT. The germline V and J ends were trimmed by 2 bases and 2 bases, with 9 bases remaining between them. CDR3 DNA: TGTGCCAGCAGTGAAAGGTGGCAGCAAGAGACCCAGTACTTC. As protein: CASSERWQQETQYF.

The chain carries TRBV28 and TRBJ1-4, with TRBD1 as a possible D gene (5 bases). V lost 2 bases, J lost 6 bases, and 13 bases lay in between. CDR1 and CDR2 (germline): MDHEN, SYDVKM. The CDR3 consists of 15 residues. The CDR3, as DNA: TGTGCCAGCAGTTTAGGGAGCCGAGGGGATGAAAAACTGTTTTTT. Encoded protein: CASSLGSRGDEKLFF.

A single count supports this clone. This sequence joins TRBV5-1 and TRBJ2-1; D tentatively fits TRBD1 or TRBD2 (6 bases each). CDR1 and CDR2 from the germline V gene are SGHRS and YFSETQ. There are 13 residues in the CDR3. V lost 4 bases to trimming and J lost 5 bases, with 10 bases between them. The CDR3 DNA reads TGCGCCAGCAGCGCGGGACAAAACAATGAGCAGTTCTTC. Amino acid sequence: CASSAGQNNEQFF.

V gene TRBV19 combines with J gene TRBJ2-3; D is unresolved. The ends were cut back, 8 bases at V and 3 bases at J, with 15 bases in the middle. The germline gives CDR1 LNHDA, CDR2 SQIVND (reference sequence). The CDR3 consists of 14 residues. CDR3 bases: TGTGCCAGTTCAGGACGGTTTGGGACAGATACGCAGTATTTT. Translation gives CASSGRFGTDTQYF.

The rearrangement links TRBV4-2 to TRBJ2-3, with 7 bases aligning to TRBD2. CDR3 size: 16 residues. V lost 1 base and J lost 3; bases outside the gene matches: 7. Germline-derived CDR1 and CDR2 are LGHNA and YNFKEQ. CDR3 residues: CASSQGGRARTDTQYF. The DNA for the CDR3 is TGTGCCAGCAGCCAAGGTGGGAGGGCCAGGACAGATACGCAGTATTTT.

The V and J genes are TRBV5-6 and TRBJ2-7; TRBD1 agrees at 7 bases. Germline values: CDR1 SGHDT, CDR2 YYEEEE. V dropped 4 bases and J dropped 2; count of bases not matched to a gene: 6. The CDR3 runs 14 residues. CDR3 DNA: TGTGCCAGCAGCCGACAGGGTGAGACCTACGAGCAGTACTTC. As protein: CASSRQGETYEQYF.

The V gene is TRBV11-3, the J gene TRBJ2-2; 10 positions match TRBD2. Germline V gene data show CDR1 as SGHNT and CDR2 as YENEEA. V gave up 6 bases and J gave up 4 bases; unmatched junction bases: 8. The CDR3 runs 16 residues. CDR3 in amino acids: CASSLLAGGGTGELFF. In nucleotides, the CDR3 is TGTGCCAGCAGTTTATTAGCGGGAGGTGGCACCGGGGAGCTGTTTTTT.

Here the CDR3 reads CASRTGLNTGELFF. The CDR3 DNA follows: TGTGCCAGCAGGACCGGACTGAACACCGGGGAGCTGTTTTTT. The chain carries TRBV2 and TRBJ2-2; the D gene is possibly TRBD2 (5 bases). Germline CDR1 reads SNHLY; CDR2 reads FYNNEI. Trimming took 6 bases from V and 1 from J, leaving 9 bases between them. The CDR3 is 14 residues long.

The sample holds one count of this clone. Its ends do not fully match the called genes, so a read error is possible. Distinct nucleotide sequences in the sample also encode this CDR3. The J gene is TRBJ1-4, the V gene TRBV2, with TRBD1 matching 8 bases. This CDR3 has 14 amino acids. Germline values: CDR1 SNHLY, CDR2 FYNNEI. CDR3 amino acids: CASSANRGNEKLFF. The CDR3 DNA follows: TGTGCCAGCAGTGCAAACAGGGGGAATGAAAAACTGTTCTTT. Variable domain in full (rest from reference TRBV2 and TRBJ1-4): EPEVTQTPSHQVTQMGQEVILRCVPISNHLYFYWYRQILGQKVEFLVSFYNNEISEKSEIFDDQFSVERPDGSNFTLKIRSTKLEDSAMYFCASSANRGNEKLFFGSGTQLSVL.

V and J are TRBV20-1 and TRBJ2-5; no firm D call. Germline V gene data show CDR1 as DFQATT and CDR2 as SNEGSKA (reference sequence). The CDR3 loop spans 10 amino acids. Trimming took 5 bases from V and 5 from J, leaving 6 bases between them. CDR3 in DNA: TGCAGTGCTCCATGGGAGACCCAGTACTTC. This encodes CSAPWETQYF.

This chain uses TRBV6-6 with TRBJ1-1, with D perhaps matching TRBD1 (5 bases). The CDR3 consists of 14 residues. With 5 bases removed from V and 4 bases from J, the gap between germline ends came to 14 bases. Germline CDR1 is MNHNY and CDR2 is SVGAGI (reference sequence). The DNA for the CDR3 is TGTGCCAGCAGTCTGGGGCAGTCCGCCACTGAAGCTTTCTTT. This sequence encodes CASSLGQSATEAFF.

This clone has only one observation. A read error may account for a junction end that differs from germline. V gene TRBV10-2 combines with J gene TRBJ2-7, with 7 nucleotides matching TRBD2. Germline CDR1 WSHSY, CDR2 SAAADI. This CDR3 has 11 amino acids. The CDR3 coding sequence is TGCGCCAGCGCACTAGCGCTCGAGCAGTGCTTC. Translating it yields CASALALEQCF.

The rearrangement joins TRBV28 to TRBJ2-7; TRBD2 agrees at 9 bases. The CDR3 length is 15 residues. Losses at the gene ends were 5 bases for V and 2 bases for J; bases not matched to a gene: 7. Germline lookup yields CDR1 MDHEN and CDR2 SYDVKM. For the CDR3, the DNA is TGTGCCAGCAGTCGGCCTAGCGGGACAACCTACGAGCAGTACTTC. Translation: CASSRPSGTTYEQYF.

V gene TRBV27 combines with J gene TRBJ2-7; possible D gene TRBD1, 5 bases. The CDR3 consists of 13 residues. Germline CDR1 MNHEY, CDR2 SMNVEV (reference sequence). Trimming removed 3 bases from V and 2 bases from J, with 8 bases in between. CDR3 nucleotide sequence: TGTGCCAGCAGTTTCACAGGTCCCTACGAGCAGTACTTC. Its translation: CASSFTGPYEQYF.

The chain recombines TRBV7-8 with TRBJ2-3; no definite D call. The germline CDR1 and CDR2 sequences are SGHVS and FQNEAQ. The CDR3 totals 12 residues. V was cut by 5 bases and J by 4 bases, with 7 bases left in between. The CDR3 region has the DNA TGTGCCAGCAGCCGCGTGGCAGATACGCAGTATTTT. Its translation is CASSRVADTQYF.

V gene TRBV28 combines with J gene TRBJ2-5, with 11 bases aligning to TRBD1. The CDR3 consists of 16 residues. The junction had 5 bases not matched to a gene; V was cut back by 3 bases and J by 2 bases. CDR1 and CDR2 (germline): MDHEN, SYDVKM. DNA of the CDR3: TGTGCCAGCAGTTTGGTAGGGACAGGGGGACAAGAGACCCAGTACTTC. It codes for CASSLVGTGGQETQYF.

The chain is built from TRBV4-3 and TRBJ1-1, with D tentatively TRBD1 (6 bases). CDR1 and CDR2 from the germline V gene are LGHNA and YSLEER. V was shortened by 3 bases and J by 3 bases, with 14 bases between the two germline ends. This CDR3 contains 15 residues. The CDR3 nucleotides are TGCGCCAGCAGCCAGAACAGGGACGGGGACACTGAAGCTTTCTTT. It specifies CASSQNRDGDTEAFF.

The chain employs TRBV5-5 and TRBJ2-2; possible D gene TRBD1, 6 bases. Trimming pared 1 base from V and 5 bases from J, leaving 12 bases between. The germline V gene has CDR1 SGHKS and CDR2 YYEKEE (reference sequence). The CDR3 is made up of 15 amino acids. The CDR3: CASSLLDSQTGELFF. CDR3 DNA: TGTGCCAGCAGCTTGCTGGACAGCCAAACCGGGGAGCTGTTTTTT. The full variable domain, rest sourced from reference TRBV5-5 and TRBJ2-2, is DAGVTQSPTHLIKTRGQQVTLRCSPISGHKSVSWYQQVLGQGPQFIFQYYEKEERGRGNFPDRFSARQFPNYSSELNVNALLLGDSALYLCASSLLDSQTGELFFGEGSRLTVL.

This chain connects TRBV2 to TRBJ1-1; D call uncertain. CDR3 length: 12 residues. The V end was cut by 8 bases, the J end by 7 bases, with 14 bases between. Germline loops: CDR1 SNHLY, CDR2 FYNNEI. The CDR3 DNA follows: TGTGCCAGCTACTTGGAGTACGGTGAAGCTTTCTTT. It translates to CASYLEYGEAFF.

V gene TRBV9 combines with J gene TRBJ1-1; D call uncertain. Germline V lookup: CDR1 SGDLS, CDR2 YYNGEE. V shed 0 bases and J shed 1 base, with 4 bases lying between them. This CDR3 region has 13 residues. CDR3 sequence (DNA): TGTGCCAGCAGCGTAGAACAGAACACTGAAGCTTTCTTT. The encoded protein is CASSVEQNTEAFF.

The CDR3 loop reads CASSPQSTSGPYNEQFF. Here the CDR3 DNA reads TGTGCCAGTAGTCCTCAATCGACTAGCGGACCCTACAATGAGCAGTTCTTC. The V gene is TRBV19, the J gene TRBJ2-1; 9 nucleotides line up with TRBD2. Germline CDR1 is LNHDA and CDR2 is SQIVND (reference sequence). The length of the CDR3 is 17 residues. Losses at the gene ends were 5 bases for V and 2 bases for J; bases not matched to a gene: 10.

The gene calls are TRBV7-2 and TRBJ2-1; no reliable D call. The germline gives CDR1 SGHTA, CDR2 FQGNSA. Trimming shortened V by 5 bases and J by 0 bases, and 11 bases separated the two germline ends. This CDR3 contains 15 residues. CDR3 region: CASSPHWSSYNEQFF. In DNA form, the CDR3 reads TGTGCCAGCAGCCCCCACTGGAGCTCCTACAATGAGCAGTTCTTC.

The chain joins TRBV9 to TRBJ2-7; 8 bases map to TRBD1. The ends lost 4 bases at V and 2 bases at J; junction bases unmatched: 8. The CDR3 is 15 amino acids. The V gene's germline CDR1 is SGDLS and CDR2 YYNGEE. CDR3 protein: CASSPRGQGTYEQYF. For the CDR3, the DNA is TGTGCCAGCAGCCCTCGCGGACAGGGTACCTACGAGCAGTACTTC.